The 16 T cell receptor beta chains given below trace back to one sample, sequenced in a study of spatial heterogeneity in lung cancer. TCRdb itself ran the 5' RACE reads through MiXCR, one entry per CDR3 protein. Among 43,000 or so distinct CDR3 sequences listed, approximately 12% were seen once. The time point was: blood at routine non-recurrence follow-up after resection. The sequences come from PBMCs, collected at follow-up. Every receptor here comes from a male donor with early-stage non-small cell lung cancer.

This clonotype has only a few counts. V gene TRBV19 combines with J gene TRBJ2-7; tentative D call: TRBD1 (7 bases). The CDR3 covers 15 residues. V shed 5 bases and J shed 4 bases, with 18 bases lying between them. The germline gives CDR1 LNHDA, CDR2 SQIVND (reference sequence). Written as DNA, the CDR3 is TGTGCCAGTAGTCCAGGGACAGCGGGCGAATACGAGCAGTACTTC. Translated: CASSPGTAGEYEQYF.

This clonotype came up many times. The CDR3 spells CASSQEGNEQYF. The DNA of the CDR3 is TGTGCCAGCAGCCAAGAGGGGAACGAGCAGTACTTC. The chain links TRBV3-1 to TRBJ2-7; D unresolved. The CDR3 is 12 amino acids. Trimming pared 0 bases from V and 5 bases from J, leaving 5 bases between. Germline V CDR1 and CDR2: LGHDT, YNNKEL (reference sequence).

This clonotype was seen at least ten times. The chain is built from TRBV7-6 and TRBJ1-2; 7 positions agree with TRBD1. CDR1 and CDR2 from the germline V gene are SGHVS and FNYEAQ. V trimming: 4 bases; J trimming: 3 bases; junction bases outside the gene matches: 8. The CDR3 has 15 residues. CDR3 region: CASSSKRQGYYGYTF. The CDR3 DNA sequence: TGTGCCAGCAGCTCCAAACGACAGGGCTACTATGGCTACACCTTC.

The sample holds many counts of this clonotype. The chain couples TRBV7-6 to TRBJ2-1; D not certain. The CDR3 loop spans 15 amino acids. The germline V and J ends were trimmed by 5 bases and 0 bases, with 11 bases remaining between them. The germline CDR1 and CDR2 sequences are SGHVS and FNYEAQ. The chain's CDR3 is CASSMDRSSYNEQFF. DNA for the CDR3: TGTGCCAGCAGCATGGACCGTAGCTCCTACAATGAGCAGTTCTTC.

This clonotype came up a few times. The J gene is TRBJ1-1, the V gene TRBV2, with 9 nucleotides matching TRBD1. CDR1 and CDR2 from the germline V gene are SNHLY and FYNNEI. This CDR3 region has 14 residues. The trim removed 6 bases at V and 8 bases at J, leaving 10 bases unmatched. In nucleotides, the CDR3 is TGTGCCAGCAGGGGGGGACAGGGCTTAGGGGAAGCTTTCTTT. Amino acids: CASRGGQGLGEAFF.

This clonotype was detected ten times or more. The rearrangement links TRBV7-9 to TRBJ2-7; D unresolved. The CDR3 covers 13 residues. Looked up from germline, CDR1 is SEHNR and CDR2 is FQNEAQ (reference sequence). V lost 3 bases to trimming and J lost 2 bases, with 8 bases between them. For the CDR3, the DNA is TGTGCCAGCAGCTTCGGACCGACCTACGAGCAGTACTTC. This translates into CASSFGPTYEQYF.

This clonotype came up a few times. J is TRBJ1-3 and V is TRBV7-2, with 12 bases lining up with TRBD1. There are 17 residues in the CDR3. J lost 2 bases, V lost 5 bases, and 7 bases had no gene match. Looked up from germline, CDR1 is SGHTA and CDR2 is FQGNSA. The CDR3 region has the DNA TGTGCCAGCAGCCTATGGGGACAGGGGGCAACTGGAAACACCATATATTTT. It encodes CASSLWGQGATGNTIYF.

This clonotype occurred many times. The chain carries TRBV18 and TRBJ1-1; the match to TRBD1 covers 8 bases. The CDR3 extends over 16 amino acids. The germline V gene has CDR1 KGHSH and CDR2 LQKENI. V was pared by 2 bases and J by 3 bases, with 8 bases of the junction left unmatched. The DNA of the CDR3 is TGTGCCAGCTCACCATCCGGGACAGGTTTGGACACTGAAGCTTTCTTT. It codes for CASSPSGTGLDTEAFF.

This clonotype came up many times. The CDR3 DNA is TGCAGTGCTAAGCGGGACACAGATACGCAGTATTTT. Protein sequence: CSAKRDTDTQYF. The genes are TRBV20-1 and TRBJ2-3, with TRBD2 identical over 7 bases. Germline lookup yields CDR1 DFQATT and CDR2 SNEGSKA (reference sequence). This CDR3 is built from 12 residues. The V segment lost 4 bases and the J segment 2 bases; nucleotides outside the gene matches: 0.

This clonotype was seen at least ten times. The chain recombines TRBV9 with TRBJ1-2; D is possibly TRBD1 (6 bases). The V gene lost 4 bases and the J gene lost 7 bases, with 20 bases spanning the gap. The V gene's germline CDR1 is SGDLS and CDR2 YYNGEE. This CDR3 has 15 amino acids. CDR3 sequence: CASSPSGGGLGGYTF. CDR3 DNA sequence: TGTGCCAGCAGCCCATCTGGGGGCGGGTTGGGTGGCTACACCTTC.

The chain employs TRBV2 and TRBJ2-4; TRBD2 might be the D (6 bases). The CDR3 is made up of 16 amino acids. V was shortened by 0 bases and J by 0 bases, with 9 bases between the two germline ends. Per germline, CDR1 SNHLY and CDR2 FYNNEI. The CDR3 nucleotides are TGTGCCAGCAGTGAAGCGGGAGGTTTAGCCAAAAACATTCAGTACTTC. It yields the protein CASSEAGGLAKNIQYF. The variable domain in full, completed from reference TRBV2 and TRBJ2-4, reads EPEVTQTPSHQVTQMGQEVILRCVPISNHLYFYWYRQILGQKVEFLVSFYNNEISEKSEIFDDQFSVERPDGSNFTLKIRSTKLEDSAMYFCASSEAGGLAKNIQYFGAGTRLSVL.

In this sample, this clonotype turned up many times. The chain links TRBV5-1 to TRBJ2-7; D is unclear. This CDR3 spans 14 amino acids. V was trimmed by 2 bases and J by 2 bases, leaving 11 bases between them. Looked up from germline, CDR1 is SGHRS and CDR2 is YFSETQ. The CDR3 DNA reads TGCGCCAGCAGCTTAGACACGGCCACCTACGAGCAGTACTTC. Translation: CASSLDTATYEQYF.

This clonotype has just one count. V usage is TRBV5-1 and J usage is TRBJ2-1, with D hard to call. Germline CDR1 is SGHRS and CDR2 is YFSETQ. CDR3 size: 14 residues. The V end was cut by 2 bases, the J end by 4 bases, with 10 bases between. The CDR3 protein is CASSFSTPYNEQFF. The CDR3 DNA sequence: TGCGCCAGCAGCTTTTCGACTCCTTACAATGAGCAGTTCTTC.

The chain recombines TRBV19 with TRBJ2-7; D call uncertain. CDR1 is LNHDA, CDR2 SQIVND, per germline (reference sequence). This CDR3 region has 13 residues. V gave up 5 bases and J gave up 6 bases, with 14 bases separating them. The CDR3: CASSDPANSEQYF. Here the CDR3 DNA reads TGTGCCAGTAGTGACCCGGCGAATAGCGAGCAGTACTTC.

This sequence joins TRBV7-2 and TRBJ2-5; no firm D call. CDR1 SGHTA and CDR2 FQGNSA come from the germline V gene. The germline V and J ends were trimmed by 4 bases and 0 bases, with 3 bases remaining between them. The CDR3 runs to 12 residues. The CDR3: CASSSYQETQYF. CDR3 coding DNA: TGTGCCAGCAGCTCGTACCAAGAGACCCAGTACTTC.

The chain is built from TRBV19 and TRBJ2-1, with 8 bases that match TRBD2. The junction had 13 bases not matched to a gene; V was cut back by 4 bases and J by 8 bases. From germline, CDR1 is LNHDA and CDR2 SQIVND (reference sequence). The CDR3 sequence is 16 residues long. Here the CDR3 reads CASSTASGSLGDEQFF. CDR3 bases: TGTGCCAGTAGTACCGCTAGCGGGTCCCTAGGCGATGAGCAGTTCTTC.